This is a list of T cell receptor beta chains from one sample in a study of blood T cells in healthy people across ages. MiXCR, applied by TCRdb to the 5' RACE reads, yields one record per CDR3 protein. The sample lists under 950,000 distinct CDR3 sequences; approximately 21% were seen once. The source material was blood. Receptor source: a man aged 70 or older in good health. The CDR3 runs from the conserved cysteine through the conserved F or W.

j_call,v_call,cdr3_aa
TRBJ2-3,TRBV20-1,CSAIRGNTQYF
TRBJ1-4,TRBV4-1,CASSWDSSNEKLFF
TRBJ1-5,TRBV4-1,CASSQGPNSNQPQHF
TRBJ1-3,TRBV12-3/TRBV12-4,CASALNRAGNTIYF
TRBJ2-3,TRBV28,CASSLPVNTQYF
TRBJ1-2,TRBV5-1,CASSPIGYGYTF
TRBJ2-3,TRBV9,CASSPVSSTDTQYF
TRBJ2-1,TRBV18,CASSPGGTGVNEQFF
TRBJ1-1,TRBV20-1,CSARDGRLNTEAFF
TRBJ1-2,TRBV12-3/TRBV12-4,CASSNDARRYTF
TRBJ2-5,TRBV20-1,CSARGLAEGVGTQYF
TRBJ1-3,TRBV28,CASSSPGSSAGNTIYF
TRBJ2-1,TRBV11-3,CASSPGGFSYNEQFF
TRBJ2-6,TRBV7-8,CASSKFSLSGANVLTF
TRBJ1-5,TRBV6-6,CASNPAGQPQHF
TRBJ2-5,TRBV5-1,CASSLSAAQETQYF
TRBJ2-1,TRBV11-2,CASSLDNQYNEQFF
TRBJ2-1,TRBV19,CASSIEDRLYNEQFF
TRBJ1-6,TRBV20-1,CSAIHRAERLPLHF
TRBJ2-4,TRBV20-1,CSAKSVGNIQYF
TRBJ1-4,TRBV12-3/TRBV12-4,CASSLRTGMNEKLFF
TRBJ2-7,TRBV7-2,CASSPQTHSTYEQYF
TRBJ2-1,TRBV20-1,CSAPNMPGTSGVKVYNEQFF
TRBJ2-4,TRBV6-5,CASFSGIAKNIQYF
TRBJ2-3,TRBV3-1,CASSLPGLATYTQYF
TRBJ2-3,TRBV7-8,CASSSLAGGVTDTQYF
TRBJ1-3,TRBV12-3/TRBV12-4,CASSLRGRTHSGNTIYF
TRBJ1-6,TRBV6-6,CASRITGWDSPLHF
TRBJ2-3,TRBV24-1,CATSEADTQYF